The 3 T cell receptor beta chains presented below share a single source sample, sequenced in a study of T cell changes during pregnancy in multiple sclerosis. TCRdb's copy holds only in-frame clones and misses some; the assay was immunoSEQ multiplex PCR. Of 20,000 to 25,000 clones listed, approximately 90% were seen once; the top ten hold around 5%. The sequencing here drew on CD8+ T cells from peripheral blood mononuclear cells, taken in the second trimester of pregnancy. The receptor set was obtained from a female donor in good health, enrolled as a control in a pregnancy study.

This rearrangement joins TRBV29-1 to TRBJ1-2, with 9 bases identical to TRBD1. Germline CDR1 and CDR2: SQVTM and ANQGSEA. The CDR3 totals 15 residues. With V trimmed by 4 bases and J by 3 bases, 9 bases remained unmatched. The CDR3 region has the DNA TGCAGCGTTGCCGATTGGACAGGGGCGGACTATGGCTACACCTTC. Translation gives CSVADWTGADYGYTF.

V gene TRBV27 combines with J gene TRBJ1-2, with D hard to call. The CDR3 sequence is 15 residues long. V was pared by 3 bases and J by 8 bases, with 19 bases between. CDR1 and CDR2 from the germline V gene are MNHEY and SMNVEV (reference sequence). The CDR3, as DNA: TGTGCCAGCAGTTTTAACAGTTACAATATATGGGGCTACACCTTC. It is translated as CASSFNSYNIWGYTF.

V usage is TRBV7-3 and J usage is TRBJ2-3; 12 positions agree with TRBD2. Germline-derived CDR1 and CDR2 are SGHTA and FQGTGA. Trimming took 5 bases from V and 0 from J; bases not matched to a gene: 3. The CDR3 spans 16 residues. DNA for the CDR3: TGTGCCAGCAGCCTAGGGACTAGCGGGAGCACAGATACGCAGTATTTT. Encoded protein: CASSLGTSGSTDTQYF.